What follows are 21 T cell receptor beta chains derived from one specimen sequenced in a study of blood T cell repertoires in COVID-19. Sequenced by immunoSEQ multiplex PCR; TCRdb stores in-frame clones only, minus some. The sample has nearly 45,000 clones; more than 65% are singletons. Sequenced: peripheral blood. The receptors were sampled from a human donor in a cohort sampled during active COVID-19.

V is TRBV2 and J is TRBJ2-7; D is undetermined. V lost 7 bases and J 2 bases, leaving 9 bases between the germline ends. CDR1 and CDR2 (germline): SNHLY, FYNNEI. CDR3 length: 12 residues. This CDR3 reads CASTGSTYEQYF. CDR3 DNA sequence: TGTGCCAGCACAGGATCAACCTACGAGCAGTACTTC. The whole variable domain, remainder taken from reference TRBV2 and TRBJ2-7, is EPEVTQTPSHQVTQMGQEVILRCVPISNHLYFYWYRQILGQKVEFLVSFYNNEISEKSEIFDDQFSVERPDGSNFTLKIRSTKLEDSAMYFCASTGSTYEQYFGPGTRLTVT.

The CDR3 DNA is TGTGCCAGCAGCGCCTACGACAGGGTTAACACCGGGGAGCTGTTTTTT. Translating it yields CASSAYDRVNTGELFF. The chain combines TRBV9 with TRBJ2-2, with 7 bases that match TRBD1. Germline CDR1 SGDLS, CDR2 YYNGEE. This CDR3 has 16 residues. With 3 bases clipped from V and 2 bases from J, the junction kept 7 bases outside the gene matches.

V and J are TRBV10-3 and TRBJ2-5, with D maybe TRBD1 (6 bases). Looked up from germline, CDR1 is ENHRY and CDR2 is SYGVKD. The CDR3 has 13 residues. Trimming cost V 8 bases and J 1 base, with 11 bases left between them. The CDR3 region has the DNA TGTGCCATCGCCAGGGGTGGCCAAGAGACCCAGTACTTC. It specifies CAIARGGQETQYF.

This chain joins TRBV24-1 and TRBJ2-7; 13 positions agree with TRBD2. Germline V gene lookup returns CDR1 KGHDR and CDR2 SFDVKD. V gave up 3 bases and J gave up 3 bases; unmatched junction bases: 4. This CDR3 has 16 amino acids. The CDR3 loop reads CATSDIGTSGIYEQYF. Written as DNA, the CDR3 is TGTGCCACCAGTGATATTGGGACTAGCGGGATCTACGAGCAGTACTTC.

This clone was recorded only once. The chain has TRBV13 and TRBJ1-6; D gene ambiguous. Trimming stripped 1 base from V and 11 bases from J, with 6 bases between. The germline V gene has CDR1 PRHDT and CDR2 FYEKMQ (reference sequence). The CDR3 sequence is 12 residues long. This CDR3 reads CASSLDEAPLHF. The CDR3 region has the DNA TGTGCCAGCAGCTTAGACGAGGCACCCCTCCACTTT.

In this sample, this clone turned up a few times. This rearrangement joins TRBV7-3 to TRBJ2-1, with D possibly being TRBD1 (5 bases). In germline, CDR1 is SGHTA, CDR2 FQGTGA. The V and J ends lost 5 bases and 4 bases respectively, with 15 bases between them. The CDR3 totals 15 residues. CDR3: CASSDGRRVYNEQFF. As DNA, the CDR3 is TGTGCCAGCAGCGACGGTCGCAGGGTGTACAATGAGCAGTTCTTC.

The genes are TRBV5-1 and TRBJ2-7, with a possible D match to TRBD1 (6 bases). V was pared by 4 bases and J by 1 base, with 12 bases between. Germline V gene lookup returns CDR1 SGHRS and CDR2 YFSETQ. The CDR3 is 14 amino acids. The DNA of the CDR3 is TGCGCCAGCAGCCCACAGACAGGATCCTACGAGCAGTACTTC. Protein sequence: CASSPQTGSYEQYF.

The chain joins TRBV9 to TRBJ1-6; D remains unclear. CDR1 is SGDLS and CDR2 is YYNGEE in the germline V gene. CDR3 length: 14 amino acids. The ends were cut back, 0 bases at V and 7 bases at J, with 8 bases in the middle. The CDR3 DNA sequence: TGTGCCAGCAGCGTAGCTGGAGGGAATTCACCCCTCCACTTT. This sequence encodes CASSVAGGNSPLHF. The whole variable domain, filled in from reference TRBV9 and TRBJ1-6, reads DSGVTQTPKHLITATGQRVTLRCSPRSGDLSVYWYQQSLDQGLQFLIQYYNGEERAKGNILERFSAQQFPDLHSELNLSSLELGDSALYFCASSVAGGNSPLHFGNGTRLTVT.

V and J are TRBV5-1 and TRBJ1-6, with D possibly TRBD1 on 5 matching bases. The CDR3 covers 15 residues. Germline V gene data show CDR1 as SGHRS and CDR2 as YFSETQ. V was cut by 4 bases and J by 0 bases, with 8 bases left in between. CDR3 sequence reads: CASSQQGSYNSPLHF. CDR3 sequence (DNA): TGCGCCAGCAGCCAGCAGGGCTCCTATAATTCACCCCTCCACTTT.

The CDR3 coding sequence is TGTGCCAGCTCACCAGGGGCGACAGGCCTAGTCTCCTACGAGCAGTACTTC. Residues: CASSPGATGLVSYEQYF. V gene TRBV18 combines with J gene TRBJ2-7; the D gene is possibly TRBD1 (6 bases). The length of the CDR3 is 17 residues. The V gene's germline CDR1 is KGHSH and CDR2 LQKENI. Trimming left V 2 bases short and J 0 bases short, with 17 bases between.

The chain couples TRBV6-2 or TRBV6-3 to TRBJ1-6; TRBD1 matches at 9 bases. CDR3 length equals 18 residues. The J segment lost 0 bases and the V segment lost 2 bases, leaving 5 bases of the junction unmatched. In germline, CDR1 is MNHEY, CDR2 SVGEGT. The chain's CDR3 is CASSYRGTGSSYNSPLHF. In DNA form, the CDR3 reads TGTGCCAGCAGTTACCGCGGGACAGGGAGCTCCTATAATTCACCCCTCCACTTT.

The chain recombines TRBV6-5 with TRBJ2-7; 7 bases map to TRBD1. The CDR3 extends over 14 amino acids. Germline V gene sequence: CDR1 MNHEY, CDR2 SVGAGI. V lost 4 bases and J lost 2; bases outside the gene matches: 5. The CDR3: CASSSGTATYEQYF. CDR3 nucleotides: TGTGCCAGCAGTTCCGGGACAGCGACCTACGAGCAGTACTTC.

V is TRBV28 and J is TRBJ1-6, with 7 bases that match TRBD1. This CDR3 comprises 16 residues. The J segment lost 0 bases and the V segment lost 6 bases, leaving 5 bases of the junction unmatched. In germline, CDR1 is MDHEN, CDR2 SYDVKM. In DNA, the CDR3 is TGTGCCAGCAGATCGGACAGGAGCTCCTATAATTCACCCCTCCACTTT. Amino acids: CASRSDRSSYNSPLHF.

V is TRBV11-2 and J is TRBJ1-3, with D hard to call. This CDR3 comprises 16 residues. The ends were cut back, 1 base at V and 0 bases at J, with 10 bases in the middle. CDR1 and CDR2 from the germline V gene are SGHAT and FQNNGV. This CDR3 is CASSLVWSSSGNTIYF. DNA for the CDR3: TGTGCCAGCAGCTTAGTGTGGAGCTCCTCTGGAAACACCATATATTTT.

This rearrangement joins TRBV5-1 to TRBJ2-7, with 7 positions matching TRBD1. This CDR3 region has 14 residues. Germline values: CDR1 SGHRS, CDR2 YFSETQ. V lost 1 base and J lost 3; bases outside the gene matches: 4. The CDR3 region is CASSLQQGIYEQYF. CDR3 nucleotide sequence: TGCGCCAGCAGCTTGCAACAGGGGATCTACGAGCAGTACTTC. Using reference TRBV5-1 and TRBJ2-7 for the parts outside the CDR3, the full variable domain is KAGVTQTPRYLIKTRGQQVTLSCSPISGHRSVSWYQQTPGQGLQFLFEYFSETQRNKGNFPGRFSGRQFSNSRSEMNVSTLELGDSALYLCASSLQQGIYEQYFGPGTRLTVT.

This clone was picked up a small number of times. This chain links TRBV30 with TRBJ1-1, with TRBD1 as a possible D gene (5 bases). Germline CDR1 is GTSNPN and CDR2 is SVGIG (reference sequence). V was pared by 0 bases and J by 5 bases, with 13 bases between. The CDR3 covers 14 residues. CDR3: CAWSVRRGMTEAFF. The CDR3 DNA reads as TGTGCCTGGAGTGTACGACGGGGGATGACTGAAGCTTTCTTT.

The genes are TRBV19 and TRBJ1-5; D is unclear. In germline, CDR1 is LNHDA, CDR2 SQIVND (reference sequence). The CDR3 covers 15 residues. The ends were cut back, 7 bases at V and 5 bases at J, with 18 bases in the middle. In nucleotides, the CDR3 is TGTGCCAGTACCAACTCCGGGATCCAGGATCAGCCCCAGCATTTT. Protein sequence: CASTNSGIQDQPQHF.

The rearrangement joins TRBV19 to TRBJ2-2, with TRBD2 identical over 11 bases. The germline CDR1 and CDR2 sequences are LNHDA and SQIVND (reference sequence). V lost 4 bases, J lost 3 bases, and 4 bases stayed unmatched. The CDR3 runs to 16 residues. The CDR3 is CASSTYSGRDTGELFF. In DNA, the CDR3 is TGTGCCAGTAGTACGTATAGCGGGAGGGACACCGGGGAGCTGTTTTTT.

The chain couples TRBV18 to TRBJ2-3, with TRBD2 matching over 13 bases. Germline V gene data show CDR1 as KGHSH and CDR2 as LQKENI. This CDR3 region has 18 residues. J gave up 6 bases and V 2 bases, and 11 bases lay outside the gene matches. CDR3 nucleotides: TGTGCCAGCTCACCAACCGGGACTAGCGGGATGTCTGGGGATACGCAGTATTTT. Residues: CASSPTGTSGMSGDTQYF.

This clone was recorded once. The CDR3 is CASSPRFGETGKGGYTF. The DNA of the CDR3 is TGTGCCAGCAGTCCACGGTTTGGGGAAACAGGGAAAGGCGGCTACACCTTC. The V and J genes are TRBV6-6 and TRBJ1-2, with a weak D call TRBD1 (6 bases). The CDR3 runs 17 residues. Germline CDR1 reads MNHNY; CDR2 reads SVGAGI (reference sequence). V was cut by 5 bases and J by 8 bases, with 27 bases left in between.

The V call is TRBV2, the J call TRBJ2-3; D not certain. Trimming shortened V by 4 bases and J by 6 bases, and 5 bases separated the two germline ends. In germline, CDR1 is SNHLY, CDR2 FYNNEI. The CDR3 has 11 amino acids. CDR3 sequence (DNA): TGTGCCAGCAGTGCACAGGATACGCAGTATTTT. Encoded protein: CASSAQDTQYF.